These T cell receptor beta chains were read from a single sample in a study of CD8 T cells in Susac syndrome. TCRdb analysed the immunoSEQ multiplex PCR reads with MiXCR anew, one entry per CDR3 protein. Among 150,000 to 160,000 distinct CDR3 sequences, 95% to 96% were seen once, and the ten largest hold under 0.15%. The sequenced material came from CD8+ T cells from PBMCs. The receptor source for this set is a human donor with multiple sclerosis. Each CDR3 is given with its conserved first and last residue. Fields, in order: clone size, V gene, J gene, D gene, CDR3 DNA, CDR3 protein. D genes are given only for firm matches. The size field is filled for only some rows; it gives once, few, many or a size class.

size: NA
V: TRBV29-1
J: TRBJ1-1
D: NA
DNA: TGCAGCGCTGGCCGTCGGGACTACACTGAAGCTTTCTTT
CDR3: CSAGRRDYTEAFF

size: NA
V: TRBV30
J: TRBJ1-5
D: NA
DNA: TGTGCCTGGAGTGTGGGGTCGATAGGGGGCAATCAGCCCCAGCATTTT
CDR3: CAWSVGSIGGNQPQHF

size: NA
V: TRBV29-1
J: TRBJ2-3
D: TRBD1
DNA: TGCAGCGTTCAAAGGGATAGGGGACAGGGATTTACGCAGTATTTT
CDR3: CSVQRDRGQGFTQYF

size: NA
V: TRBV29-1
J: TRBJ1-5
D: TRBD1
DNA: TGCAGCGTCTCCGGGACAGATTATCAGCCCCAGCATTTT
CDR3: CSVSGTDYQPQHF

size: NA
V: TRBV27
J: TRBJ1-2
D: NA
DNA: TGTGCCAGCAAGGGGACGGCCGAGGTATATGGCTACACCTTC
CDR3: CASKGTAEVYGYTF

size: NA
V: TRBV13
J: TRBJ1-1
D: NA
DNA: TGTGCCAGCAGCTTTCTGGGCAGTATGAACACTGAAGCTTTCTTT
CDR3: CASSFLGSMNTEAFF

size: once
V: TRBV15
J: TRBJ2-7
D: TRBD1
DNA: TGTGCCACCAGCAGACGTGACAGGGGGGAGCAGTACTTC
CDR3: CATSRRDRGEQYF

size: NA
V: TRBV9
J: TRBJ2-7
D: TRBD2
DNA: TGTGCCAGCAGCCCCGGACTAGCGGGGGCCCTTTTCTACGAGCAGTACTTC
CDR3: CASSPGLAGALFYEQYF

size: NA
V: TRBV5-1
J: TRBJ2-3
D: NA
DNA: TGCGCCAGCAGCTTGCGGAGGCTTCGGGATACGCAGTATTTT
CDR3: CASSLRRLRDTQYF

size: NA
V: TRBV6-2/TRBV6-3
J: TRBJ2-3
D: NA
DNA: TGTGCCAGCAGTTACGGTCGAGCCACAGATACGCAGTATTTT
CDR3: CASSYGRATDTQYF

size: NA
V: TRBV3-1
J: TRBJ1-2
D: NA
DNA: TGTGCCAGCAGCCGGGACCGTTCTAACTATGGCTACACCTTC
CDR3: CASSRDRSNYGYTF

size: NA
V: TRBV4-1
J: TRBJ2-2
D: TRBD2
DNA: TGCGCCAGCAGCCAGAAGGGACTAGCGGGAAACGCGAACACCGGGGAGCTGTTTTTT
CDR3: CASSQKGLAGNANTGELFF